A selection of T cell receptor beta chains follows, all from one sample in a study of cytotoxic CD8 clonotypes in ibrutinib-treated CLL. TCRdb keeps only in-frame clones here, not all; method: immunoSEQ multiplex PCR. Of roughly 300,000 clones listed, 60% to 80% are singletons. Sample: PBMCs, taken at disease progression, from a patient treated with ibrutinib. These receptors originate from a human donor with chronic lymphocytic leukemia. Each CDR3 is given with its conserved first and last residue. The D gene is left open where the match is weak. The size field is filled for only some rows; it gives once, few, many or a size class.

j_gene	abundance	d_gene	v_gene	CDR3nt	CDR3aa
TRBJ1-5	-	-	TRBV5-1	TGCGCCAGCAGCTTGGAGGGCGGTCAGCCCCAGCATTTT	CASSLEGGQPQHF
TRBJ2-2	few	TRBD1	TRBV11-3	TGTGCCAGCAGCTCTACCGGGACAGGGATTTTCACCGGGGAGCTGTTTTTT	CASSSTGTGIFTGELFF
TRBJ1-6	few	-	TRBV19	TGTGCCAGTAAGGTCTTATACTCCTATAATTCACCCCTCCACTTT	CASKVLYSYNSPLHF
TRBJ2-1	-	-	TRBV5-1	TGCGCCAGCAGCTTGGCGGCAGAGCAGTTCTTC	CASSLAAEQFF
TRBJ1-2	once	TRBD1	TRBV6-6	TGTGCCAGCCGACCAGGGGGGTATGGCTACACCTTC	CASRPGGYGYTF
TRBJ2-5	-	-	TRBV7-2	TGTGCCAGCAGCGCAGCACACAGGGTACGGGAGACCCAGTACTTC	CASSAAHRVRETQYF
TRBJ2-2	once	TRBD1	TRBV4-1	TGCGCCAGCAGCCATGTAGACAGGGGCGCCGGGGAGCTGTTTTTT	CASSHVDRGAGELFF
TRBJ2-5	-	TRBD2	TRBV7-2	TGTGCCAGCAGCTGGTCTAGCGGGAGGGGGCTAGAGACCCAGTACTTC	CASSWSSGRGLETQYF
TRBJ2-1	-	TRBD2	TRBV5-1	TGCGCCAGCAGCCCAGGACCCAGCGGGGGGGCACACAATGAGCAGTTCTTC	CASSPGPSGGAHNEQFF
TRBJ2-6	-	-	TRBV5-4	TGTGCCAGCAGCTTGGGGGCGTCTGGGGCCAACGTCCTGACTTTC	CASSLGASGANVLTF
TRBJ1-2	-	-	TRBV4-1	TGCGCCAGCAGCCGCTTGGACAGTGCTAACTATGGCTACACCTTC	CASSRLDSANYGYTF
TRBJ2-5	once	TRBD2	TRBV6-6	TGTGCCAGCAGAGAAACAGGGCGGGGGGCCCAGTACTTC	CASRETGRGAQYF
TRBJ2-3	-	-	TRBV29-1	TGCAGCGTTCGGAGCGGATTCCTCTTGAATACGCAGTATTTT	CSVRSGFLLNTQYF
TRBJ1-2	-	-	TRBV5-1	TGCGCCAGCAGCTTCGGACTTGATGGCTACACCTTC	CASSFGLDGYTF
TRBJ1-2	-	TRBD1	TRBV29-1	TGCAGCGTACGCGCAGGGGGCGACTATGGCTACACCTTC	CSVRAGGDYGYTF
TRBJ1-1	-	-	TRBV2	TGTGCCAGCAGTCCCGGGAGGAACACTGAAGCTTTCTTT	CASSPGRNTEAFF
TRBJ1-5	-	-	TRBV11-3	TGTGCCAGCAGCTTAGACCCGGACAGATACAATCAGCCCCAGCATTTT	CASSLDPDRYNQPQHF